The rows below give T cell receptor beta chains drawn from one sample of a study of CD8 T cells in ankylosing spondylitis. From the 5' RACE reads, TCRdb called clonotypes with MiXCR, one entry per CDR3 protein. This sample has 670,000 or so distinct CDR3 sequences, with 15% to 20% found just once. The sample comprised blood, either unsorted or a sorted T cell fraction (not recorded which). Every receptor here comes from a male donor with ankylosing spondylitis. Both conserved end residues are part of each CDR3. The order of the fields is J gene, CDR3 length, D gene, clone size, V gene, CDR3 protein, CDR3 DNA. A D gene is named only where the DNA matches it firmly. A clone size is listed for some rows: how often the clone was seen (once, few, many), or a class if it is expanded.

TRBJ2-5	11	NA	few	TRBV5-5	CASPPTETQYF	TGTGCCAGCCCCCCGACTGAGACCCAGTACTTC
TRBJ2-1	16	NA	few	TRBV6-2/TRBV6-3	CASSYSRGSGWNEQFF	TGTGCCAGCAGTTACTCGAGGGGGTCGGGTTGGAATGAGCAGTTCTTC
TRBJ2-2	14	TRBD2	few	TRBV29-1	CSVVTSGSPGELFF	TGCAGCGTTGTGACTAGCGGGAGTCCCGGGGAGCTGTTTTTT
TRBJ2-7	14	NA	NA	TRBV12-3/TRBV12-4	CASSTGLVPYEQYF	TGTGCCAGCAGCACCGGCCTCGTGCCCTACGAGCAGTACTTC
TRBJ2-7	15	TRBD2	NA	TRBV20-1	CSARDGRTSDHEQYF	TGCAGTGCTAGAGATGGCAGGACTAGCGACCACGAGCAGTACTTC
TRBJ1-2	14	NA	NA	TRBV6-2/TRBV6-3	CASSYERALYGYTF	TGTGCCAGCAGTTACGAGAGGGCCTTATATGGCTACACCTTC
TRBJ2-2	14	NA	many	TRBV27	CASSLLRDTGELFF	TGTGCCAGCAGTTTACTCAGGGACACCGGGGAGCTGTTTTTT
TRBJ2-2	16	NA	NA	TRBV5-1	CASSVDWSLNTGELFF	TGCGCCAGCAGCGTCGACTGGAGCCTAAACACCGGGGAGCTGTTTTTT
TRBJ2-1	16	TRBD2	few	TRBV7-9	CASSQTRGGPSNEQFF	TGTGCCAGCAGCCAAACCCGGGGGGGCCCGTCCAATGAGCAGTTCTTC
TRBJ2-7	12	NA	NA	TRBV5-1	CASTSGGDEQYF	TGCGCCAGCACCTCAGGAGGGGACGAGCAGTACTTC
TRBJ2-1	15	TRBD1	few	TRBV5-1	CASSARTGANNEQFF	TGCGCCAGCAGCGCCCGGACAGGGGCGAACAATGAGCAGTTCTTC
TRBJ2-5	17	TRBD1	many	TRBV4-3	CASSQDWRTGARETQYF	TGCGCCAGCAGCCAAGATTGGAGAACAGGGGCAAGGGAGACCCAGTACTTC
TRBJ1-2	13	NA	NA	TRBV20-1	CSARQTQNYGYTF	TGCAGTGCTCGACAGACCCAGAACTATGGCTACACCTTC
TRBJ1-2	15	NA	many	TRBV7-2	CASSPQGLKGGGYTF	TGTGCCAGCAGCCCACAAGGCCTTAAGGGGGGTGGCTACACCTTC
TRBJ2-7	13	NA	few	TRBV20-1	CSAWTPPLYEQYF	TGCAGTGCTTGGACTCCTCCATTGTACGAGCAGTACTTC
TRBJ1-6	17	NA	NA	TRBV3-1	CASSPSLGASSNSPLHF	TGTGCCAGCAGCCCTTCCCTCGGAGCCAGCTCGAATTCACCCCTCCACTTT
TRBJ2-3	14	TRBD2	NA	TRBV7-2	CATRQGGDTDTQYF	TGTGCCACTCGTCAGGGAGGGGACACAGATACGCAGTATTTT
TRBJ1-6	15	NA	NA	TRBV5-1	CASSTDRGGVRPLHF	TGCGCCAGCAGCACCGACCGGGGTGGGGTGCGACCCCTCCACTTT
TRBJ1-2	13	NA	few	TRBV18	CASSPGPNYGYTF	TGTGCCAGCTCACCCGGGCCTAACTATGGCTACACCTTC
TRBJ1-2	14	NA	few	TRBV6-1	CASSDGEDGGGYTF	TGTGCCAGCAGTGACGGGGAGGACGGGGGTGGCTACACCTTC
TRBJ2-1	13	NA	few	TRBV15	CATSRGSYNEQFF	TGTGCCACCAGCAGGGGATCTTACAATGAGCAGTTCTTC
TRBJ2-7	12	NA	few	TRBV11-2	CASSLGPEEQYF	TGTGCCAGCAGCCTTGGACCGGAAGAGCAGTACTTC
TRBJ1-2	14	NA	NA	TRBV6-1	CASSRGRVSYGYTF	TGTGCCAGCAGCCGGGGCAGGGTGAGCTATGGCTACACCTTC
TRBJ2-5	12	NA	few	TRBV18	CASSPRAETQYF	TGTGCCAGCTCACCACGAGCTGAGACCCAGTACTTC
TRBJ2-5	13	NA	NA	TRBV7-2	CASINSGGETQYF	TGTGCCAGCATCAATAGTGGGGGAGAGACCCAGTACTTC
TRBJ1-1	15	NA	few	TRBV12-3/TRBV12-4	CASSLEPAKNTEAFF	TGTGCCAGCAGTTTAGAACCAGCGAAGAACACTGAAGCTTTCTTT
TRBJ2-2	16	NA	once	TRBV12-3/TRBV12-4	CGSRADRSKVRGELFF	TGTGGCAGCAGAGCTGACAGGAGCAAAGTTCGCGGGGAGCTGTTTTTT
TRBJ1-2	15	NA	once	TRBV3-1	CASSHRTQDPYGYTF	TGTGCCAGCAGCCACCGGACCCAGGACCCCTATGGCTACACCTTC
TRBJ1-3	20	TRBD1	NA	TRBV4-1	CASSRSALLGQGVSGNTIYF	TGCGCCAGCAGCCGCTCAGCCCTGCTGGGACAGGGGGTCTCTGGAAACACCATATATTTT